A selection of T cell receptor beta chains follows, all from one sample in a study of beta chain features in type 1 diabetes. Sequencing used immunoSEQ multiplex PCR; TCRdb keeps in-frame clones, though not all of them. The table lists tens of thousands of clones, approximately 32% of them singletons. The sequenced sample consisted of stem cell memory CD4+ T cells from blood. The receptors were sampled from a woman between 18 and 29 years old in good health. CDR3s leave out the opening cysteine and the closing phenylalanine or tryptophan. Each record gives: J gene, V gene, CDR3 protein.

>TRBJ2-5|TRBV4-1
ASSQEQEGRQTQY
>TRBJ2-6|TRBV5-1
ASSLIYLGAGANVLT
>TRBJ1-1|TRBV5-8
ASSRGQVNTEAF
>TRBJ1-2|TRBV6-6
ASSVGRGYGYT
>TRBJ1-2|TRBV5-5
ASSTVRDIHYGYT
>TRBJ2-3|TRBV5-6
ASLERSTDTQY
>TRBJ1-3|TRBV12-5
ASGSNEGNTIY
>TRBJ2-3|TRBV4-2
ASSRNPSGGATDTQY
>TRBJ2-2|TRBV5-4
ASSLGAGTGELF
>TRBJ1-4|TRBV5-5
ASSLPGQGFEKLF
>TRBJ2-7|TRBV30
AWTRQGIYEQY
>TRBJ2-5|TRBV19
ASSIGQSQETQY
>TRBJ1-3|TRBV5-1
ASSSSWRGSGNTIY
>TRBJ2-7|TRBV30
AGFSTESYEQY
>TRBJ1-4|TRBV9
ASSVATGNNEKLF
>TRBJ2-7|TRBV30
AWRGQGSSEQY
>TRBJ2-1|TRBV7-2
ASSSYSGRGSEQF
>TRBJ2-3|TRBV14
ASSQGIALSTDTQY
>TRBJ1-5|TRBV4-1
ASSHPDRGGNQPQH
>TRBJ2-4|TRBV4-1
ASSPMGGAGAKNIQY
>TRBJ2-1|TRBV19
ASSARQGGYNEQF
>TRBJ1-6|TRBV15
ATSEGAQGRSPLH
>TRBJ1-2|TRBV5-4
ASSLAGVYDYT
>TRBJ1-4|TRBV25-1
ASSDPRGGEKLF
>TRBJ2-4|TRBV18
ASSPPSQARGAVGNIQY
>TRBJ1-5|TRBV6-1
ASSDAGVTYQPQH
>TRBJ2-5|TRBV13
ASSKRQGETQY
>TRBJ1-6|TRBV7-2
ASSLDRDFTPLH
>TRBJ1-2|TRBV5-4
ASSLDDMGGGYT
>TRBJ2-1|TRBV1
TSSPPPSSGSQPIYNEQF
>TRBJ1-1|TRBV4-1
ASSRTSNRGRVWMNTEAF
>TRBJ2-7|TRBV6-5
ASSYREEQY
>TRBJ1-1|TRBV19
ASSTLQGAVSNTEAF
>TRBJ1-5|TRBV6-5
ASRKGGHNQPQH
>TRBJ1-3|TRBV5-4
ASSLDTLSGNTIY
>TRBJ2-7|TRBV5-5
ASSPGTSGYEQY
>TRBJ2-7|TRBV7-9
ASSLQGGSYEQY
>TRBJ2-7|TRBV2
ASKREQGTLAYEQY
>TRBJ1-1|TRBV18
ASSVGKGGTEAF
>TRBJ1-5|TRBV5-1
ASSLSGSGDQPQH
>TRBJ2-7|TRBV11-3
ASSRLQATYEQY
>TRBJ2-3|TRBV7-2
ASSLELAGNTQY
>TRBJ2-7|TRBV5-1
AGGQGSWEQY
>TRBJ1-2|TRBV5-1
ASSLADTNYGYT
>TRBJ2-7|TRBV19
ASSSTRSSYEQY
>TRBJ2-4|TRBV7-2
ASSSSTVPNIQY
>TRBJ1-3|TRBV10-3
AISDTGIRNTIY
>TRBJ1-2|TRBV5-6
ASSLTGPRVYGYT
>TRBJ2-7|TRBV6-6
ASSYVGTASYEQY
>TRBJ1-1|TRBV19
ASTVDAQGPAF
>TRBJ1-5|TRBV30
ASGGEGGNQPQH
>TRBJ1-2|TRBV25-1
ASTKGDTNYGYT
>TRBJ1-2|TRBV20-1
NVPGQLGYT
>TRBJ2-1|TRBV5-4
ASSKGQGIPYNEQF
>TRBJ2-3|TRBV19
ASSQTSGGPRTDTQY
>TRBJ2-1|TRBV18
ASSPGLDDRF
>TRBJ2-3|TRBV4-1
ASSQPERTDTQY
>TRBJ2-1|TRBV5-1
ASSNWGATGEQF